Below are 8 T cell receptor beta chains sequenced from a single sample in a study of shared clonotypes between healthy human individuals. TCRdb's copy holds only in-frame clones and misses some; the assay was immunoSEQ multiplex PCR. The sample carries about 2 million clones, around 96% recorded once. CD45RO-negative, CCR7-selected cells formed the naive CD8 fraction, which excluded terminally differentiated effector memory CD45RA+ cells. The sequenced sample was naive CD8+ T cells sorted from blood. The receptors shown here come from a man between 18 and 35 years old in good health.

The CDR3, as DNA: TGTGCCAGCAGTCAGGGGGCAGGGGAGGGGTACGAGCAGTACTTC. Translation gives CASSQGAGEGYEQYF. The chain couples TRBV11-2 to TRBJ2-7; tentatively, D is TRBD1 (8 bases). The CDR3 totals 15 residues. V lost 6 bases to trimming and J lost 4 bases, with 19 bases between them. Germline-derived CDR1 and CDR2 are SGHAT and FQNNGV.

The chain combines TRBV5-6 with TRBJ2-7, with no clear D. This CDR3 comprises 15 residues. CDR1 SGHDT and CDR2 YYEEEE come from the germline V gene. V lost 6 bases to trimming and J lost 1 base, with 17 bases between them. CDR3 in amino acids: CASNLGRRGSYEQYF. DNA of the CDR3: TGTGCCAGCAACCTTGGTAGACGTGGTTCCTACGAGCAGTACTTC.

The J gene is TRBJ2-3, the V gene TRBV9; no reliable D call. V was shortened by 1 base and J by 4 bases, with 7 bases between the two germline ends. This CDR3 has 13 amino acids. Germline V gives CDR1 SGDLS, CDR2 YYNGEE. The chain's CDR3 is CASSVLWADTQYF. CDR3 sequence (DNA): TGTGCCAGCAGCGTACTCTGGGCAGATACGCAGTATTTT.

On this clone: A clone one base away is much larger, so this may be a read error. At the DNA level, this CDR3 is encoded by other sequences in the same sample as well. This chain connects TRBV27 to TRBJ2-7; D is perhaps TRBD1 (6 bases). Germline values: CDR1 MNHEY, CDR2 SMNVEV (reference sequence). This CDR3 contains 13 residues. V dropped 5 bases and J dropped 2 bases, with 10 bases sitting between them. The CDR3 is CASSVQGTYEQYF. CDR3 DNA sequence: TGTGCCAGCAGTGTTCAGGGGACCTACGAGCAGTACTTC.

V and J are TRBV13 and TRBJ2-4; 10 nucleotides align to TRBD1. V lost 4 bases, J lost 7 bases, and 7 bases stayed unmatched. The CDR3 has 15 amino acids. Germline assignment: CDR1 PRHDT and CDR2 FYEKMQ (reference sequence). CDR3 in amino acids: CASSSTGTGENIQYF. As DNA, the CDR3 is TGTGCCAGCAGCTCCACCGGGACAGGGGAGAACATTCAGTACTTC.

The gene calls are TRBV14 and TRBJ2-1; 7 bases line up with TRBD1. After removal of 4 bases from V and 2 bases from J, the junction contained 2 bases not matched to a gene. This CDR3 has 14 amino acids. Germline V gene data show CDR1 as SGHDN and CDR2 as FVKESK. CDR3 loop: CASSPGTAYNEQFF. The CDR3 DNA is TGTGCCAGCAGCCCCGGGACAGCCTACAATGAGCAGTTCTTC.

This chain uses TRBV27 with TRBJ2-3; 10 nucleotides line up with TRBD2. Germline-derived CDR1 and CDR2 are MNHEY and SMNVEV (reference sequence). This CDR3 spans 14 amino acids. V lost 6 bases and J lost 3; bases outside the gene matches: 3. The CDR3 region is CASRFSGGTDTQYF. For the CDR3, the DNA is TGTGCCAGCAGATTTAGCGGGGGGACAGATACGCAGTATTTT.

In its sample, this clone was seen once. This same CDR3 is encoded by further DNA sequences in the sample. The chain carries TRBV9 and TRBJ2-7, with TRBD2 matching over 7 bases. There are 14 residues in the CDR3. V dropped 5 bases and J dropped 0; count of bases not matched to a gene: 5. CDR1 SGDLS and CDR2 YYNGEE come from the germline V gene. The CDR3 DNA reads as TGTGCCAGCAGTCCTTCTAGCGGCTCCTACGAGCAGTACTTC. It specifies CASSPSSGSYEQYF.